The 11 T cell receptor beta chains presented below share a single source sample, sequenced in a study of post-analysis software for immune sequencing data. Study results and limitations: About five TRBV segments occurring more often in patients than controls included TRBV5-6, TRBV5-1 and TRBV20-1.

Their antigens are not known. TCR beta cDNA libraries included unique molecular identifiers. Each CDR3 protein is one row after TCRdb ran MiXCR on the PCR reads. The sample contains around 400,000 distinct CDR3 sequences, approximately 37% of which appear only once. Sequenced sample: blood. The receptors come from a girl aged 2 to 10 with multiple sclerosis.

The chain employs TRBV4-2 and TRBJ2-7, with D possibly TRBD2 on 6 matching bases. Trimming cost V 1 base and J 3 bases, with 19 bases left between them. The CDR3 is made up of 17 amino acids. Germline lookup yields CDR1 LGHNA and CDR2 YNFKEQ. In DNA form, the CDR3 reads TGTGCCAGCAGCCAAGCAATAGGACTATTGGTACGCTACGAGCAGTACTTC. Protein product: CASSQAIGLLVRYEQYF.

The chain employs TRBV24-1 and TRBJ2-3, with D maybe TRBD1 (6 bases). V was trimmed by 5 bases and J by 0 bases, leaving 23 bases between them. In germline, CDR1 is KGHDR, CDR2 SFDVKD. CDR3 size: 19 residues. Here the CDR3 DNA reads TGTGCCACCAGTGGGAACAGGGTGGAGGCCGCACGAAGCACAGATACGCAGTATTTT. It encodes CATSGNRVEAARSTDTQYF.

The chain has TRBV7-3 and TRBJ2-3; D call uncertain. V was shortened by 5 bases and J by 1 base, with 13 bases between the two germline ends. The CDR3 covers 15 residues. Germline V gene sequence: CDR1 SGHTA, CDR2 FQGTGA. Here the CDR3 reads CASSNMFSGTDTQYF. In DNA form, the CDR3 reads TGTGCCAGCAGCAACATGTTTAGTGGCACAGATACGCAGTATTTT.

The V gene is TRBV29-1, the J gene TRBJ1-2; D is uncertain. The V end lost 4 bases, the J end lost 4 bases, and 13 bases lay between the germline ends. CDR3 length: 13 residues. Looked up from germline, CDR1 is SQVTM and CDR2 is ANQGSEA. The DNA for the CDR3 is TGCAGCGTTGTATTAAGGGCCACCTATGGCTACACCTTC. Its protein is CSVVLRATYGYTF.

V and J are TRBV11-2 and TRBJ2-1, with 10 bases matching TRBD2. Trimming cost V 6 bases and J 6 bases; bases outside gene matches: 14. The germline CDR1 and CDR2 sequences are SGHAT and FQNNGV. The CDR3 contains 17 residues. In nucleotides, the CDR3 is TGTGCCAGCAGAGTTCATTACGGGACTAGCGTCTTCAATGAGCAGTTCTTC. Its protein is CASRVHYGTSVFNEQFF.

This rearrangement joins TRBV6-2 or TRBV6-3 to TRBJ1-1, with 8 bases aligning to TRBD1. CDR3 length equals 13 residues. Trimming took 7 bases from V and 4 from J; bases not matched to a gene: 5. CDR1 and CDR2 (germline): MNHEY, SVGEGT. The CDR3 loop reads CASNRQGSTEAFF. CDR3 sequence (DNA): TGTGCCAGCAACCGACAGGGGAGCACTGAAGCTTTCTTT.

This chain links TRBV7-3 with TRBJ2-1; 9 bases agree with TRBD1. The CDR3 runs 14 residues. Germline-derived CDR1 and CDR2 are SGHTA and FQGTGA. J lost 8 bases, V lost 4 bases, and 6 bases had no gene match. CDR3 in amino acids: CASSSAGQGYEQFF. The CDR3 nucleotides read TGTGCCAGCAGCTCCGCGGGACAGGGCTATGAGCAGTTCTTC.

This clonotype showed up just a few times. The rearrangement joins TRBV6-1 to TRBJ2-7; no clear D gene. V lost 4 bases and J 7 bases, leaving 11 bases between the germline ends. Germline CDR1 and CDR2: MNHNS and SASEGT. The CDR3 runs 12 residues. DNA of the CDR3: TGTGCCAGCAGTGTAGGTTCTGGAGAGCAGTACTTC. Its translation is CASSVGSGEQYF.

Only a few counts were recorded for this clonotype. The chain recombines TRBV6-5 with TRBJ1-6; D not resolved. The germline V and J ends were trimmed by 6 bases and 6 bases, with 15 bases remaining between them. Germline CDR1 and CDR2: MNHEY and SVGAGI. The CDR3 has 15 amino acids. The CDR3 spells CASRAGRSLNSPLHF. The CDR3 DNA sequence: TGTGCCAGCAGAGCGGGCAGGTCCCTTAATTCACCCCTCCACTTT.

The chain carries TRBV6-6 and TRBJ1-2; TRBD1 matches 7 bases. Germline lookup yields CDR1 MNHNY and CDR2 SVGAGI (reference sequence). This CDR3 has 14 residues. The ends lost 6 bases at V and 5 bases at J; junction bases unmatched: 9. As DNA, the CDR3 is TGTGCCAGCAGGCCTCCGGGACAGCCTTATGGCTACACCTTC. This gives the protein CASRPPGQPYGYTF.

This chain connects TRBV2 to TRBJ1-1, with D possibly TRBD1 on 5 matching bases. V lost 5 bases and J lost 5, with 15 bases in between. Looked up from germline, CDR1 is SNHLY and CDR2 is FYNNEI. The CDR3 runs to 14 residues. Written as DNA, the CDR3 is TGTGCCAGCAGTCCGGGAGCTTGGGGGACTGAAGCTTTCTTT. Translation gives CASSPGAWGTEAFF.